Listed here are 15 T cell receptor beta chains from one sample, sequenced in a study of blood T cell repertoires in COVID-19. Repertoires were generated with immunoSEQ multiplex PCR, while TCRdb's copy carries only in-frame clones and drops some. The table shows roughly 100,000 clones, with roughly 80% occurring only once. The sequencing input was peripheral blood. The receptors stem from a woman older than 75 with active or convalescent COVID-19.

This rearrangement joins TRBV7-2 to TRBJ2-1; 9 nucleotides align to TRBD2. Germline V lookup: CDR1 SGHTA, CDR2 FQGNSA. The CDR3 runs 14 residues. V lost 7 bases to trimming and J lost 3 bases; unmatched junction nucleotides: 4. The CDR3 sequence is CASTLTSGYNEQFF. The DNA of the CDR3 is TGTGCCAGCACTCTGACTAGCGGCTACAATGAGCAGTTCTTC.

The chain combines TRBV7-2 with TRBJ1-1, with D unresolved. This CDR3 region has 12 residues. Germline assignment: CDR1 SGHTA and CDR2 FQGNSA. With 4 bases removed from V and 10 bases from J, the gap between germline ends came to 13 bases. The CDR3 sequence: CASSSGSMRAFF. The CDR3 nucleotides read TGTGCCAGCAGCTCGGGGTCCATGAGAGCTTTCTTT. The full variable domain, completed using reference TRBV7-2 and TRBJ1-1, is GAGVSQSPSNKVTEKGKDVELRCDPISGHTALYWYRQSLGQGLEFLIYFQGNSAPDKSGLPSDRFSAERTGGSVSTLTIQRTQQEDSAVYLCASSSGSMRAFFGQGTRLTVV.

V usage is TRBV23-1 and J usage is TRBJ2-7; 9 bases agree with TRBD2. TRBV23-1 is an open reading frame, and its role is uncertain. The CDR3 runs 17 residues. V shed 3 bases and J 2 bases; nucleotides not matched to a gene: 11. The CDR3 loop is CASSHPGLALTPYEQYF. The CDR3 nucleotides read TGCGCCAGCAGTCATCCGGGACTAGCACTTACCCCCTACGAGCAGTACTTC.

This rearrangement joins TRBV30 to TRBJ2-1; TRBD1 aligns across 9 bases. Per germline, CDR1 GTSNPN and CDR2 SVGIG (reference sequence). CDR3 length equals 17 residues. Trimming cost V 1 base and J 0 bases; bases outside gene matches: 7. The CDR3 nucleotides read TGTGCCTGGAGTGCCGGGACAGGGCGGGTCTCCTACAATGAGCAGTTCTTC. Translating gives CAWSAGTGRVSYNEQFF.

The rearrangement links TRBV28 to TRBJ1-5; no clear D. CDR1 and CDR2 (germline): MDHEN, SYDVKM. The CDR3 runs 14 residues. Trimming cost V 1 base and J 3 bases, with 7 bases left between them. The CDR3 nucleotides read TGTGCCAGCAGTTTATCTCTATCCAATCAGCCCCAGCATTTT. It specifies CASSLSLSNQPQHF.

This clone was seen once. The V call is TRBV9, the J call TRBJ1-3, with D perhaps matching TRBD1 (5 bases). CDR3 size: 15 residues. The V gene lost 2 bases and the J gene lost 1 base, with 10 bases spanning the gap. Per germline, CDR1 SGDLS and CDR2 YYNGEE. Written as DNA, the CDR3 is TGTGCCAGCAGCGTGCTACCAGGGTCTGGAAACACCATATATTTT. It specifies CASSVLPGSGNTIYF.

CDR3 nucleotides: TGTGCCAGTAGTAGGGGGAGGGAAACTAATGAAAAACTGTTTTTT. It codes for CASSRGRETNEKLFF. The chain employs TRBV19 and TRBJ1-4; D may be TRBD1 (5 bases). Per the germline V gene, CDR1 is LNHDA and CDR2 is SQIVND (reference sequence). The germline V and J ends were trimmed by 4 bases and 1 base, with 10 bases remaining between them. The CDR3 has 15 residues.

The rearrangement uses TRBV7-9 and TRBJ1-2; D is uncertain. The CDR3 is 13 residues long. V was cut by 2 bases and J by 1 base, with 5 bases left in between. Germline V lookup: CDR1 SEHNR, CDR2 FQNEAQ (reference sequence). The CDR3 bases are TGTGCCAGCAGCTTACAGATTAACTATGGCTACACCTTC. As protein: CASSLQINYGYTF.

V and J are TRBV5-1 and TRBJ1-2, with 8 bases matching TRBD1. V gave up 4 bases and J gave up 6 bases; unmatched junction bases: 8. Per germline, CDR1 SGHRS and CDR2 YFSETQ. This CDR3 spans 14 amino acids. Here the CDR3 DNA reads TGCGCCAGCAGCCCACAGGGGGGTCTCGATGGCTACACCTTC. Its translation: CASSPQGGLDGYTF.

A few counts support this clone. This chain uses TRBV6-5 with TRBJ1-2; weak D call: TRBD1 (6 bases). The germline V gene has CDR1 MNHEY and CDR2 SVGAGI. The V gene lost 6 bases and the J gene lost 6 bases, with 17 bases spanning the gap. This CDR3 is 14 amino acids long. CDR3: CASRSYHRADGYTF. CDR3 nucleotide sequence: TGTGCCAGCAGGAGCTACCACAGGGCGGATGGCTACACCTTC.

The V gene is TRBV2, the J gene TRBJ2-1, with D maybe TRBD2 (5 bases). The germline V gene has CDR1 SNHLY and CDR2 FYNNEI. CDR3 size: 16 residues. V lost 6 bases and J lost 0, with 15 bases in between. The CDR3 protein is CASSGGGRVSYNEQFF. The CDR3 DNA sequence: TGTGCCAGCAGCGGAGGTGGGCGGGTCTCCTACAATGAGCAGTTCTTC.

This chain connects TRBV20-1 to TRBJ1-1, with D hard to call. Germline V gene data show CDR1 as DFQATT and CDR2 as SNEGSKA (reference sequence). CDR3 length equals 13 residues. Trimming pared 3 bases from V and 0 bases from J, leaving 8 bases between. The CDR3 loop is CSASGSMNTEAFF. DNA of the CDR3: TGCAGTGCTAGTGGAAGCATGAACACTGAAGCTTTCTTT.

The DNA of the CDR3 is TGTGCCAGCAGCCAAAAAAACAGGGTGCCCGGGGAGCTGTTTTTT. Its translation: CASSQKNRVPGELFF. The chain links TRBV4-2 to TRBJ2-2; D perhaps matches TRBD1 (6 bases). Germline CDR1 reads LGHNA; CDR2 reads YNFKEQ. The CDR3 length is 15 residues. The V end lost 2 bases, the J end lost 6 bases, and 13 bases lay between the germline ends.

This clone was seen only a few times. The CDR3 DNA sequence: TGTGCCAGCAGCCCTGTGCTAGCGGGGTTTCGGGAGCAGTACTTC. It translates to CASSPVLAGFREQYF. V gene TRBV4-2 combines with J gene TRBJ2-7, with TRBD2 identical over 9 bases. The V gene's germline CDR1 is LGHNA and CDR2 YNFKEQ. The CDR3 totals 15 residues. V was pared by 4 bases and J by 7 bases, with 11 bases of the junction left unmatched.

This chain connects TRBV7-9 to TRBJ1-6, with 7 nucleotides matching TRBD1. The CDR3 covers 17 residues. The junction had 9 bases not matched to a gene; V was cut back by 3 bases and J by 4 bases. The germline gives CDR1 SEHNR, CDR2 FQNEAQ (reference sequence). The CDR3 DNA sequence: TGTGCCAGCAGCTTTACCGGGACAGCAAATTATAATTCACCCCTCCACTTT. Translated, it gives CASSFTGTANYNSPLHF.